A single sample gave rise to the 9 T cell receptor beta chains below, sequenced in a study of naive CD8 T cells in extremely preterm neonates (dated by TCRdb to about 2017). Term cord blood was obtained from roughly 5 elective full-term cesarean deliveries at about 37-42 weeks of gestation, without labor or rupture of membranes. The library came from the immunoSEQ multiplex PCR assay. TCRdb took this table from immuneACCESS and kept in-frame rearrangements with V and J called. Such tables lack part of the clones; where checked against another copy, unresolved V genes explain under half of the gap, and the rest is unexplained. This sample is represented by some 6,100 clones; 95% to 99% of them were singletons. The ten largest clones add up to 0.4% of the sample. The sample comprised naive CD8+ T cells from cord blood. Every receptor here comes from a newborn in good health.

The chain recombines TRBV27 with TRBJ2-1; TRBD2 matches 7 bases. V lost 8 bases, J lost 3 bases, and 13 bases stayed unmatched. CDR3 length equals 16 residues. CDR1 is MNHEY, CDR2 SMNVEV, per germline (reference sequence). CDR3 region: CASSPEGGSLYNEQFF. CDR3 nucleotide sequence: TGTGCCAGCTCCCCGGAGGGCGGGAGCCTCTACAATGAGCAGTTCTTC.

The genes are TRBV5-5 and TRBJ1-2; 8 bases line up with TRBD1. The CDR3 length is 15 residues. The germline V gene has CDR1 SGHKS and CDR2 YYEKEE (reference sequence). The ends lost 1 base at V and 4 bases at J; junction bases unmatched: 6. The CDR3 here is CASSLTRGHAYGYTF. In DNA form, the CDR3 reads TGTGCCAGCAGCTTGACCAGGGGGCACGCCTATGGCTACACCTTC. Complete variable domain (other parts from reference TRBV5-5 and TRBJ1-2): DAGVTQSPTHLIKTRGQQVTLRCSPISGHKSVSWYQQVLGQGPQFIFQYYEKEERGRGNFPDRFSARQFPNYSSELNVNALLLGDSALYLCASSLTRGHAYGYTFGSGTRLTVV.

For this clone: The junction differs from germline at one of its ends, possibly a read error. The chain has TRBV13 and TRBJ2-7, with TRBD1 matching 7 bases. CDR1 PRHDT and CDR2 FYEKMQ come from the germline V gene (reference sequence). This CDR3 contains 14 residues. The CDR3 is CAGSTAGTEAGQYF. DNA for the CDR3: TGTGCCGGCAGCACAGCCGGGACAGAAGCTGGGCAGTACTTC. The full variable domain, with the rest looked up from reference TRBV13 and TRBJ2-7, is AAGVIQSPRHLIKEKRETATLKCYPIPRHDTVYWYQQGPGQDPQFLISFYEKMQSDKGSIPDRFSAQQFSDYHSELNMSSLELGDSALYFCAGSTAGTEAGQYFGPGTRLTVT.

The chain is built from TRBV29-1 and TRBJ1-2, with TRBD1 as a possible D gene (5 bases). Germline CDR1 is SQVTM and CDR2 is ANQGSEA. The CDR3 contains 11 residues. In DNA form, the CDR3 reads TGCAGTGCGGGGGATAACTATGGCTACACCTTC. It is translated as CSAGDNYGYTF.

J is TRBJ2-5 and V is TRBV13, with 7 bases fitting TRBD2. Trimming removed 5 bases from V and 2 bases from J; junction bases left unmatched: 8. The CDR3 extends over 15 amino acids. Looked up from germline, CDR1 is PRHDT and CDR2 is FYEKMQ (reference sequence). The CDR3 DNA is TGTGCCAGCAGCACCCAGGGAGGGCCTCAAGAGACCCAGTACTTC. Amino acids: CASSTQGGPQETQYF.

The V gene is TRBV7-2, the J gene TRBJ2-4; D is possibly TRBD2 (6 bases). This CDR3 comprises 14 residues. Germline V CDR1 and CDR2: SGHTA, FQGNSA. V lost 4 bases and J lost 9, with 16 bases in between. CDR3: CASSYDGGSGIQYF. CDR3 bases: TGTGCCAGCAGCTATGACGGGGGATCAGGCATTCAGTACTTC.

The chain carries TRBV7-9 and TRBJ2-2; 10 bases fit TRBD2. Germline CDR1 reads SEHNR; CDR2 reads FQNEAQ (reference sequence). The CDR3 contains 16 residues. V gave up 5 bases and J gave up 7 bases; unmatched junction bases: 10. The CDR3 DNA reads TGTGCCAGCAGCCAAGTAGCGGGAGGAAGGGACGGGGAGCTGTTTTTT. Protein product: CASSQVAGGRDGELFF.

The chain uses TRBV4-1 and TRBJ2-3, with D maybe TRBD2 (6 bases). V lost 1 base, J lost 1 base, and 6 bases lay in between. The CDR3 covers 14 residues. Germline lookup yields CDR1 MGHRA and CDR2 YSYEKL. The CDR3 loop is CASSQASGTDTQYF. In DNA form, the CDR3 reads TGCGCCAGCAGCCAAGCTAGCGGCACAGATACGCAGTATTTT.

This chain links TRBV28 with TRBJ2-1, with D perhaps TRBD2 (6 bases). This CDR3 spans 15 amino acids. Looked up from germline, CDR1 is MDHEN and CDR2 is SYDVKM. V was cut by 7 bases and J by 3 bases, with 16 bases left in between. The CDR3 spells CASTVSSSVYNEQFF. The CDR3 DNA reads as TGTGCCAGCACTGTTTCCTCTAGCGTCTACAATGAGCAGTTCTTC.